One TCR beta chain is described in this entry. Its antigen is unknown. The data stem from a study of post-analysis software for immune sequencing data. Study as a whole: Some patients lacked subtype; others had relapsing-remitting, secondary progressive or progressive-relapsing disease.

TCR beta libraries were prepared from cDNA with unique molecular identifiers. T cells numbering 1 to 10 million gave rise to a few hundred thousand cDNA molecules. Via MiXCR, TCRdb re-called the PCR reads, giving one row per CDR3 protein. The table lists hundreds of thousands of distinct CDR3 sequences, 53% of them singletons, with approximately 4.5% in the top ten. V gave up 6 bases and J gave up 5 bases, with 19 bases separating them. The CDR3 loop spans 15 amino acids. General study points: Controls showed lower frequencies than patients for five TRBV segments, and TRBV5-6, TRBV5-1 and TRBV20-1 were among these. Under F measure analysis, samples from one preparation batch co-clustered strongly. Significantly decreased normalized Chao1 diversity was recorded for multiple sclerosis patients relative to controls.

This receptor was identified in a girl aged 5-17 years with multiple sclerosis. The V gene is TRBV12-3 or TRBV12-4, the J gene TRBJ1-2, with D uncertain. Specimen: blood. The CDR3 DNA reads as TGTGCCAGCAGCCGAGATTGGGAGATCGAATATGGCTACACCTTC. It yields the protein CASSRDWEIEYGYTF.